This entry is about one TCR beta chain. The sample belongs to a study of shared clonotypes between healthy human individuals. About the study: Sampling drew on donors who were a couple of women and a few men aged 18 to 49. A donor's plate count was three for CD4 naive and three for CD4 memory; CD8 naive had two and CD8 memory one.

In the naive CD8 group, cells lacked CD45RO and were positively selected for CCR7, so terminally differentiated effector memory CD45RA+ cells were left out. The CDR3 sequence is 14 residues long. V lost 5 bases and J lost 4, with 14 bases in between. Germline loops: CDR1 SGHAT, CDR2 FQNNGV. The sorted-subset replicate PCRs were given about 200 ng DNA, which is roughly 30,000 T cell genomes. TCRdb's table, derived via immunoSEQ multiplex PCR, lists solely in-frame clones and lacks some. There are some 630,000 clones in the sample; roughly 96% occur only once, and approximately 0.12% lies in the top ten.

This clonotype was obtained from a woman under 40 in good health. Sample: naive CD8+ T cells sorted from blood. This sequence joins TRBV11-2 and TRBJ1-1; D unclear. The CDR3 coding sequence is TGTGCCAGCAGCCCAGCCGGAAAGGGCACTGAAGCTTTCTTT. It translates to CASSPAGKGTEAFF.